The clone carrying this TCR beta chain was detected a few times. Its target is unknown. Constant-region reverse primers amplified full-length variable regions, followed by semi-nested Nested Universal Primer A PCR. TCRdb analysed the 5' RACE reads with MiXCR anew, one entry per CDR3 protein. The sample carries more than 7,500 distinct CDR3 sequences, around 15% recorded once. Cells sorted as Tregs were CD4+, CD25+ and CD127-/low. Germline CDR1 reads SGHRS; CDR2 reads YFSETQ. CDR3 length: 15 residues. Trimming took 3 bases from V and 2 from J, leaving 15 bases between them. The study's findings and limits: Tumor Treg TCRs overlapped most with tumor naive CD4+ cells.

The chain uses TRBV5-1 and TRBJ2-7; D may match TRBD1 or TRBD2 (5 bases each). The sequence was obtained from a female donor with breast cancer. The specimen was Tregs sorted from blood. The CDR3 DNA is TGCGCCAGCAGCTCGGGCTCGGGACCACCCTACGAGCAGTACTTC. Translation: CASSSGSGPPYEQYF.